The 10 T cell receptor beta chains below were found in one sample sequenced in a study of CD4+ T cells in melanoma (dated by TCRdb to between 2021 and 2022). The method was the immunoSEQ multiplex PCR assay. TCRdb holds this immuneACCESS table with in-frame rearrangements only. Some clones are missing; in checked studies, unresolved V genes explain under half, and the rest has no known cause. The sample profile shows about 140,000 clones; approximately 91% of them were found once. The ten biggest clones cover about 1.5% of the sample. These TCRs come from a human donor with melanoma.

The chain combines TRBV19 with TRBJ2-6; possibly TRBD1 for D (5 bases). The V gene's germline CDR1 is LNHDA and CDR2 SQIVND (reference sequence). The CDR3 totals 16 residues. Trimming removed 7 bases from V and 2 bases from J, with 15 bases in between. The CDR3 DNA reads as TGTGCCAGTACCTCGGTCAGGGAAACTGGGGCCAACGTCCTGACTTTC. This sequence encodes CASTSVRETGANVLTF. Together with reference TRBV19 and TRBJ2-6, the CDR3 gives the full variable domain: DGGITQSPKYLFRKEGQNVTLSCEQNLNHDAMYWYRQDPGQGLRLIYYSQIVNDFQKGDIAEGYSVSREKKESFPLTVTSAQKNPTAFYLCASTSVRETGANVLTFGAGSRLTVL.

This chain uses TRBV5-4 with TRBJ1-2; D unclear. V lost 7 bases and J lost 8, with 15 bases in between. CDR1 is SGHNT and CDR2 is YYREEE in the germline V gene (reference sequence). This CDR3 contains 12 residues. Here the CDR3 DNA reads TGTGCCAGCGCCCCTATATTTGGAGGCTACACCTTC. This gives the protein CASAPIFGGYTF.

V gene TRBV6-6 combines with J gene TRBJ2-7; D is possibly TRBD1 (6 bases). V dropped 6 bases and J dropped 4 bases, with 13 bases sitting between them. The CDR3 totals 13 residues. Per germline, CDR1 MNHNY and CDR2 SVGAGI (reference sequence). In nucleotides, the CDR3 is TGTGCCAGCAGGGAGTCGGGACAATACGAGCAGTACTTC. Amino acid sequence: CASRESGQYEQYF.

The rearrangement uses TRBV5-1 and TRBJ2-5, with TRBD1 identical over 10 bases. The CDR3 spans 15 residues. V shed 5 bases, J shed 4 bases, and the junction held 8 bases outside the gene matches. Germline CDR1 reads SGHRS; CDR2 reads YFSETQ. The CDR3 loop is CASRAGTGVSETQYF. Written as DNA, the CDR3 is TGCGCCAGCAGAGCCGGGACAGGGGTTTCAGAGACCCAGTACTTC.

This chain links TRBV5-5 with TRBJ2-6, with 9 bases fitting TRBD1. Germline V gene sequence: CDR1 SGHKS, CDR2 YYEKEE (reference sequence). The CDR3 consists of 18 residues. V lost 4 bases and J lost 3; bases outside the gene matches: 11. The CDR3 loop is CASSRDRAPIGGANVLTF. CDR3 DNA: TGTGCCAGCAGCCGGGACAGGGCCCCTATCGGTGGGGCCAACGTCCTGACTTTC.

The chain carries TRBV5-5 and TRBJ1-6; tentative D call: TRBD1 (5 bases). Trimming stripped 0 bases from V and 7 bases from J, with 11 bases between. The V gene's germline CDR1 is SGHKS and CDR2 YYEKEE (reference sequence). The CDR3 has 15 residues. Here the CDR3 reads CASSLVRVRNSPLHF. The CDR3, as DNA: TGTGCCAGCAGCTTGGTCAGGGTGAGGAATTCACCCCTCCACTTT.

This clone was counted once. The rearrangement uses TRBV5-1 and TRBJ2-2, with 7 bases aligning to TRBD1. The junction had 10 bases not matched to a gene; V was cut back by 4 bases and J by 7 bases. From germline, CDR1 is SGHRS and CDR2 YFSETQ. The CDR3 is made up of 15 amino acids. CDR3 sequence: CASSQGTALSGELFF. The CDR3 DNA reads as TGCGCCAGCAGCCAGGGGACAGCGCTAAGCGGGGAGCTGTTTTTT.

The CDR3, as DNA: TGTGCCAGCAGCTTTGTTGAAGGGGAAGCTTTCTTT. It yields the protein CASSFVEGEAFF. The genes are TRBV5-6 and TRBJ1-1; D gene unclear. Germline CDR1 reads SGHDT; CDR2 reads YYEEEE. This CDR3 comprises 12 residues. V lost 2 bases to trimming and J lost 8 bases, with 10 bases between them.

The chain recombines TRBV6-1 with TRBJ1-5, with 9 positions matching TRBD1. CDR3 length equals 15 residues. With 3 bases clipped from V and 6 bases from J, the junction kept 6 bases outside the gene matches. The germline V gene has CDR1 MNHNS and CDR2 SASEGT. The chain's CDR3 is CASSDGTGRVQPQHF. CDR3 DNA sequence: TGTGCCAGCAGTGATGGGACAGGGAGGGTTCAGCCCCAGCATTTT.

V usage is TRBV10-3 and J usage is TRBJ2-7; TRBD2 matches 8 bases. The V and J ends lost 6 bases and 5 bases, in that order; junction bases with no gene match: 6. Per the germline V gene, CDR1 is ENHRY and CDR2 is SYGVKD. CDR3 length: 13 amino acids. In DNA form, the CDR3 reads TGTGCCATCAGCGGGGGGGTAGTCGACGAGCAGTACTTC. Translated: CAISGGVVDEQYF.